This T cell receptor beta chain was found in a study of T cells in tuberculosis. With 2 bases clipped from V and 1 base from J, the junction kept 1 base outside the gene matches. The CDR3 sequence is 14 residues long. Germline CDR1 is SGHDT and CDR2 is YYEEEE. Sequenced by immunoSEQ multiplex PCR; TCRdb stores in-frame clones only, minus some. The sample lists around 26,000 clones; around 90% were seen once. This clonotype originated in a donor aged 10 to 29 with latent tuberculosis or without tuberculosis infection. Some clones in this sample may be carry-over from other donors' samples. The rearrangement links TRBV5-6 to TRBJ1-2; TRBD1 matches at 8 bases. The sample was PBMCs. The CDR3 spells CASSFDRGNYGYTF. The CDR3 DNA sequence: TGTGCCAGCAGCTTTGACAGGGGTAACTATGGCTACACCTTC.